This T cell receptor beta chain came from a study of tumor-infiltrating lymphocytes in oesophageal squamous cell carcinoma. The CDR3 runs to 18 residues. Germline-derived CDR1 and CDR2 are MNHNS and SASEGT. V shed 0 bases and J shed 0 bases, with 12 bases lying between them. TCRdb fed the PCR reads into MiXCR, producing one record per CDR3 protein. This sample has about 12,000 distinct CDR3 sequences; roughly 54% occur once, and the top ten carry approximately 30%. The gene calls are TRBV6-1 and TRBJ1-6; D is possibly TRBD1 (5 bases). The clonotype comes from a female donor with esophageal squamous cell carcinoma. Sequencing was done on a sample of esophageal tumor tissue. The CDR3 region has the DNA TGTGCCAGCAGTGAAGCAGCGCCGGGGGACTCCTATAATTCACCCCTCCACTTT. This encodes CASSEAAPGDSYNSPLHF.